These 24 T cell receptor beta chains share one sample of origin, sequenced in a study of cytomegalovirus exposure and HLA in healthy donors. The PCR contained 60 Vbeta and 13 Jbeta primers. Clones were sequenced by immunoSEQ multiplex PCR, and TCRdb holds only the in-frame ones, with some missing. The repertoire holds roughly 80,000 clones, with around 80% as singletons. The material sequenced was PBMCs. These receptor sequences come from a man aged 45-60 years in good health and CMV-seropositive.

As concerns this clone: Other DNA sequences in this sample translate to the same CDR3. V usage is TRBV11-3 and J usage is TRBJ1-6, with D perhaps TRBD1 (6 bases). CDR1 is SGHNT, CDR2 YENEEA, per germline. This CDR3 is 17 amino acids long. The V gene lost 5 bases and the J gene lost 6 bases, with 20 bases spanning the gap. CDR3 bases: TGTGCCAGCAGCGAACCTGGACAGTTTATGGCTAATTCACCCCTCCACTTT. Translating it yields CASSEPGQFMANSPLHF.

This chain links TRBV4-1 with TRBJ2-5; possible D gene TRBD1, 5 bases. Germline V gives CDR1 MGHRA, CDR2 YSYEKL. Trimming cost V 0 bases and J 2 bases, with 16 bases left between them. There are 17 residues in the CDR3. The CDR3 DNA follows: TGCGCCAGCAGCCAAGATAGGGGATCGACAGTTCAAGAGACCCAGTACTTC. It encodes CASSQDRGSTVQETQYF.

The gene calls are TRBV6-4 and TRBJ2-7, with TRBD2 as a possible D gene (6 bases). Germline CDR1 reads MRHNA; CDR2 reads SNTAGT. CDR3 size: 12 residues. V was clipped by 5 bases and J by 9 bases, with 14 bases between them. The CDR3 protein is CASSNKMEGQYF. In DNA, the CDR3 is TGTGCCAGCAGTAATAAAATGGAGGGGCAGTACTTC.

This chain links TRBV6-6 with TRBJ2-1; 13 bases align to TRBD2. CDR1 and CDR2 (germline): MNHNY, SVGAGI (reference sequence). The trim removed 5 bases at V and 5 bases at J, leaving 6 bases unmatched. This CDR3 region has 16 residues. The CDR3 DNA reads TGTGCCAGCAGTAGTTCCGGACTAGCGGGAGACAATGAGCAGTTCTTC. It translates to CASSSSGLAGDNEQFF.

This clone was seen a few times. The chain couples TRBV19 to TRBJ1-1; D gene unclear. The CDR3 spans 12 residues. Germline assignment: CDR1 LNHDA and CDR2 SQIVND (reference sequence). V was pared by 10 bases and J by 4 bases, with 13 bases between. Here the CDR3 DNA reads TGTGCCACCGGGGAGGGCGCCACTGAAGCTTTCTTT. Its translation: CATGEGATEAFF.

The rearrangement uses TRBV7-2 and TRBJ1-2; no clear D gene. CDR1 and CDR2 from the germline V gene are SGHTA and FQGNSA. This CDR3 spans 13 amino acids. V gave up 0 bases and J gave up 7 bases, with 9 bases separating them. CDR3 protein: CASSLARSVGYTF. CDR3 bases: TGTGCCAGCAGCTTAGCCCGTAGTGTTGGCTACACCTTC.

The chain joins TRBV6-1 to TRBJ1-2; 8 bases are shared with TRBD1. J was trimmed by 4 bases and V by 6 bases; bases with no gene match: 10. Germline loops: CDR1 MNHNS, CDR2 SASEGT. The CDR3 extends over 15 amino acids. This chain's CDR3 is CASRDGGQAGYGYTF. CDR3 in DNA: TGTGCCAGCAGGGACGGGGGACAGGCGGGCTATGGCTACACCTTC.

The V call is TRBV5-1, the J call TRBJ1-1; 7 positions match TRBD1. The CDR3 contains 14 residues. From germline, CDR1 is SGHRS and CDR2 YFSETQ. V lost 4 bases to trimming and J lost 5 bases; unmatched junction nucleotides: 8. The CDR3 nucleotides are TGCGCCAGCAGCGTCCAGGGGGTTGGGACTGAAGCTTTCTTT. Encoded protein: CASSVQGVGTEAFF.

V is TRBV9 and J is TRBJ2-1, with 16 bases fitting TRBD2. V was pared by 1 base and J by 8 bases, with 3 bases of the junction left unmatched. Germline CDR1 SGDLS, CDR2 YYNGEE. CDR3 size: 16 residues. In DNA form, the CDR3 reads TGTGCCAGCAGCGTAAAAGGGACTAGCGGGAGGGATGAGCAGTTCTTC. It is translated as CASSVKGTSGRDEQFF.

A single count supports this clone. The chain recombines TRBV6-1 with TRBJ1-6, with a weak D call TRBD1 (5 bases). This CDR3 region has 14 residues. Deletions cut 8 bases from V and 9 bases from J, with 17 bases between. The germline gives CDR1 MNHNS, CDR2 SASEGT. The CDR3 region is CASGYIGQGSPLHF. The CDR3 DNA reads as TGTGCCAGCGGCTACATCGGCCAGGGTTCACCCCTCCACTTT.

The CDR3 spells CSVERAVETQYF. The CDR3 nucleotides are TGCAGCGTTGAGAGGGCAGTAGAGACCCAGTACTTC. This chain connects TRBV29-1 to TRBJ2-5; D perhaps matches TRBD2 (5 bases). The V gene's germline CDR1 is SQVTM and CDR2 ANQGSEA. Deletions cut 3 bases from V and 4 bases from J, with 9 bases between. CDR3 length: 12 residues.

The chain's CDR3 is CASSINEGLAGPYEQYF. The CDR3 region has the DNA TGTGCCAGCAGCATAAACGAGGGACTAGCGGGGCCCTACGAGCAGTACTTC. This rearrangement joins TRBV7-2 to TRBJ2-7, with TRBD2 matching 13 bases. The CDR3 extends over 17 amino acids. Germline CDR1 SGHTA, CDR2 FQGNSA. With V trimmed by 5 bases and J by 2 bases, 9 bases remained unmatched.

The gene calls are TRBV11-2 and TRBJ1-2; 7 nucleotides line up with TRBD1. Germline V gene sequence: CDR1 SGHAT, CDR2 FQNNGV. The CDR3 totals 15 residues. V lost 4 bases, J lost 0 bases, and 5 bases stayed unmatched. The CDR3 region is CASSSDRPPNYGYTF. The CDR3 coding sequence is TGTGCCAGCAGCTCGGACAGGCCTCCTAACTATGGCTACACCTTC.

The chain has TRBV6-1 and TRBJ1-2; no reliable D call. Looked up from germline, CDR1 is MNHNS and CDR2 is SASEGT. The CDR3 totals 13 residues. V shed 7 bases and J shed 5 bases, with 14 bases lying between them. CDR3 loop: CASNRENSYGYTF. CDR3 sequence (DNA): TGTGCCAGCAATCGGGAGAATTCTTATGGCTACACCTTC.

A few counts support this clone. V gene TRBV29-1 combines with J gene TRBJ1-5; no clear D gene. Germline V lookup: CDR1 SQVTM, CDR2 ANQGSEA. The CDR3 runs to 12 residues. Trimming stripped 7 bases from V and 3 bases from J, with 10 bases between. The CDR3 here is CSAQMPNQPQHF. The CDR3 DNA follows: TGCAGCGCTCAGATGCCCAATCAGCCCCAGCATTTT.

This clone was recorded once. The chain combines TRBV5-4 with TRBJ2-3; D is unclear. This CDR3 has 14 residues. Germline lookup yields CDR1 SGHNT and CDR2 YYREEE (reference sequence). Between the trimmed V and J ends, which lost 4 bases and 4 bases, there was a span of 13 bases. CDR3 sequence: CASSPSPAADTQYF. CDR3 sequence (DNA): TGTGCCAGCAGCCCATCCCCGGCGGCAGATACGCAGTATTTT. Full variable domain (outside the CDR3, taken from reference TRBV5-4 and TRBJ2-3): ETGVTQSPTHLIKTRGQQVTLRCSSQSGHNTVSWYQQALGQGPQFIFQYYREEENGRGNFPPRFSGLQFPNYSSELNVNALELDDSALYLCASSPSPAADTQYFGPGTRLTVL.

This clone has just a few counts. This rearrangement joins TRBV21-1 to TRBJ2-7; TRBD2 reflects the table's D call only, with no check against the DNA. TRBV21-1 has pseudogene status. The CDR3 covers 12 residues. CDR3 DNA sequence: TGTGCCAGCAGCAAAGGCACTCCCGAGCAGTACTTC. Its translation is CASSKGTPEQYF.

The J gene is TRBJ1-5, the V gene TRBV4-3; D possibly corresponds to TRBD1 (6 bases). Germline CDR1 reads LGHNA; CDR2 reads YSLEER. Trimming took 0 bases from V and 5 from J, leaving 8 bases between them. The CDR3 runs 14 residues. Written as DNA, the CDR3 is TGCGCCAGCAGCCAAGAACAGGGAGATCAGCCCCAGCATTTT. It specifies CASSQEQGDQPQHF.

The genes are TRBV14 and TRBJ2-1, with TRBD2 matching 10 bases. CDR1 is SGHDN and CDR2 is FVKESK in the germline V gene. The length of the CDR3 is 12 residues. The V and J ends lost 5 bases and 10 bases, in that order; junction bases with no gene match: 2. This chain's CDR3 is CASSSSGREQFF. DNA of the CDR3: TGTGCCAGCAGCAGTAGCGGGAGGGAGCAGTTCTTC.

This clone was found a few times. Additional DNA sequences in this sample encode the identical CDR3. The chain is built from TRBV15 and TRBJ1-4, with D tentatively TRBD1 (6 bases). CDR3 length: 15 amino acids. The V end was cut by 3 bases, the J end by 6 bases, with 14 bases between. Germline lookup yields CDR1 LNHNV and CDR2 YYDKDF (reference sequence). The CDR3 is CATSRDRQGYEKLFF. As DNA, the CDR3 is TGTGCCACCAGCAGGGACCGGCAGGGGTATGAAAAACTGTTTTTT.

The rearrangement joins TRBV6-6 to TRBJ2-1; possible D gene TRBD1, 5 bases. CDR3 length equals 16 residues. Germline lookup yields CDR1 MNHNY and CDR2 SVGAGI (reference sequence). V lost 6 bases and J 8 bases, leaving 23 bases between the germline ends. CDR3 sequence: CASSDVRALRVDEQFF. For the CDR3, the DNA is TGTGCCAGCAGCGACGTTAGGGCGCTCAGGGTGGATGAGCAGTTCTTC.

This clone occurred once. CDR3 amino acids: CASSSGGGSEQYF. CDR3 DNA sequence: TGTGCCAGCAGTTCAGGGGGCGGCTCCGAGCAGTACTTC. The V call is TRBV27, the J call TRBJ2-7; 8 nucleotides agree with TRBD1. Trimming cost V 4 bases and J 6 bases; bases outside gene matches: 5. Looked up from germline, CDR1 is MNHEY and CDR2 is SMNVEV (reference sequence). This CDR3 comprises 13 residues.

In its sample, this clone was seen a few times. The rearrangement uses TRBV6-5 and TRBJ2-7; 12 bases map to TRBD1. Germline V gene data show CDR1 as MNHEY and CDR2 as SVGAGI. The CDR3 consists of 15 residues. The ends lost 6 bases at V and 4 bases at J; junction bases unmatched: 7. The CDR3 DNA sequence: TGTGCCAGCAGCAGGGACAGGGGGCCGAAGTACGAGCAGTACTTC. It specifies CASSRDRGPKYEQYF.

V and J are TRBV6-5 and TRBJ2-7, with D possibly TRBD1 on 5 matching bases. Germline assignment: CDR1 MNHEY and CDR2 SVGAGI. V lost 0 bases and J 4 bases, leaving 13 bases between the germline ends. This CDR3 has 15 residues. The CDR3 loop is CASSYSTDSRYEQYF. For the CDR3, the DNA is TGTGCCAGCAGTTACTCGACAGATAGCCGATACGAGCAGTACTTC.